Below, 19 T cell receptor beta chains from the same sample are listed, as sequenced in a study of circulating CD8 cells and anti-PD-1 response in melanoma. Live CD3+CD8+TCRalphabeta+ cells were sorted into four subsets by PD-1 and/or TIGIT. Using roughly 15 ng of total RNA, TCR libraries were made with the QIAseq Immune Repertoire TCR panel. A single record per CDR3 protein comes from TCRdb applying MiXCR to the reads. The data contain over 950 distinct CDR3 sequences, approximately 8% of them singletons. This sample comprised CD8+ T cells from PBMCs, obtained at baseline or after one month of anti-PD-1 therapy (not recorded which). These receptors all stem from a human donor with melanoma.

By sample fraction, this clonotype is large (0.1 to 1%). V and J are TRBV28 and TRBJ2-3; possibly TRBD1 for D (6 bases). V dropped 6 bases and J dropped 7 bases, with 17 bases sitting between them. This CDR3 is built from 14 residues. Germline V gene sequence: CDR1 MDHEN, CDR2 SYDVKM. The CDR3 here is CASRDWGTSNTQYF. The CDR3 DNA sequence: TGTGCCAGCAGGGATTGGGGGACATCAAATACGCAGTATTTT.

This clonotype is deemed medium-sized (0.01 to 0.1%). This rearrangement joins TRBV4-1 to TRBJ2-5; maybe TRBD2 (6 bases). The V and J ends lost 3 bases and 2 bases respectively, with 16 bases between them. This CDR3 contains 16 residues. Per germline, CDR1 MGHRA and CDR2 YSYEKL. The CDR3 reads CASSHLAGGDQETQYF. In DNA form, the CDR3 reads TGCGCCAGCAGCCATCTCGCCGGGGGTGATCAAGAGACCCAGTACTTC.

This clonotype is medium-sized. The chain carries TRBV25-1 and TRBJ2-5; no clear D. The CDR3 contains 15 residues. V lost 1 base and J 1 base, leaving 10 bases between the germline ends. Per the germline V gene, CDR1 is MGHDK and CDR2 is SYGVNS. Written as DNA, the CDR3 is TGTGCCAGCAGTGAATCAAGGAGCCCCCAAGAGACCCAGTACTTC. The encoded protein is CASSESRSPQETQYF.

By share of the sample, this clonotype is medium-sized. This sequence joins TRBV2 and TRBJ2-6; D is perhaps TRBD1 or TRBD2 (5 bases each). This CDR3 is 16 amino acids long. The V gene lost 7 bases and the J gene lost 4 bases, with 17 bases spanning the gap. The germline V gene encodes CDR1 SNHLY and CDR2 FYNNEI. The CDR3 loop is CASMRPQGAGANVLTF. CDR3 nucleotides: TGTGCCAGCATGCGGCCCCAGGGAGCCGGGGCCAACGTCCTGACTTTC.

This clonotype is labeled large. The J gene is TRBJ2-3, the V gene TRBV2; tentatively, D is TRBD1 or TRBD2 (5 bases each). The CDR3 is made up of 15 amino acids. V was shortened by 8 bases and J by 3 bases, with 18 bases between the two germline ends. Per germline, CDR1 SNHLY and CDR2 FYNNEI. The CDR3 DNA reads as TGTGCCAGCTGGCAGGAGGTTGGGGGAACAGATACGCAGTATTTT. It encodes CASWQEVGGTDTQYF.

This clonotype was counted between two and nine times. This sequence joins TRBV10-3 and TRBJ1-1; 9 nucleotides line up with TRBD1. Germline V gene data show CDR1 as ENHRY and CDR2 as SYGVKD. The CDR3 consists of 12 residues. Germline trimming cut 6 bases from V and 4 bases from J; bases unmatched to any gene: 0. The CDR3, as DNA: TGTGCCATCAGGACAGGGGGCACTGAAGCTTTCTTT. This codes for CAIRTGGTEAFF.

This clonotype is medium-sized by share. This chain uses TRBV6-1 with TRBJ2-5; 9 nucleotides line up with TRBD2. The V gene end was trimmed by 3 bases and the J gene end by 4 bases; junction bases not matched to a gene: 6. Germline CDR1 MNHNS, CDR2 SASEGT. This CDR3 contains 15 residues. The DNA for the CDR3 is TGTGCCAGCAGTGAGTCGCTAGCGGGGCCAGAGACCCAGTACTTC. Translating gives CASSESLAGPETQYF.

In its sample, this clonotype ranks as medium-sized. This chain uses TRBV6-4 with TRBJ2-1, with D perhaps matching TRBD2 (6 bases). V lost 0 bases to trimming and J lost 8 bases, with 11 bases between them. CDR1 MRHNA and CDR2 SNTAGT come from the germline V gene. The CDR3 is made up of 14 amino acids. This CDR3 reads CASSDSTSSDEQFF. DNA for the CDR3: TGTGCCAGCAGTGACTCGACTAGTAGCGATGAGCAGTTCTTC.

By share, this clonotype ranks as large. V gene TRBV19 combines with J gene TRBJ1-1, with TRBD1 matching over 7 bases. This CDR3 has 14 amino acids. V shed 6 bases and J 1 base; nucleotides not matched to a gene: 5. Germline CDR1 reads LNHDA; CDR2 reads SQIVND (reference sequence). CDR3 sequence reads: CASRPGQANTEAFF. Here the CDR3 DNA reads TGTGCCAGTAGACCTGGACAGGCGAACACTGAAGCTTTCTTT. Full variable domain (missing parts from reference TRBV19 and TRBJ1-1): DGGITQSPKYLFRKEGQNVTLSCEQNLNHDAMYWYRQDPGQGLRLIYYSQIVNDFQKGDIAEGYSVSREKKESFPLTVTSAQKNPTAFYLCASRPGQANTEAFFGQGTRLTVV.

In this sample, this clonotype is large. V is TRBV7-2 and J is TRBJ2-3; 7 bases match TRBD2. The CDR3 runs 16 residues. CDR1 is SGHTA, CDR2 FQGNSA, per germline. J gave up 0 bases and V 4 bases, and 7 bases lay outside the gene matches. The CDR3 loop is CASSSHLADSTDTQYF. CDR3 coding DNA: TGTGCCAGCAGCTCCCACCTAGCGGACAGCACAGATACGCAGTATTTT.

By its share, this clonotype is large. The V and J genes are TRBV25-1 and TRBJ2-2, with 8 nucleotides matching TRBD2. Germline CDR1 and CDR2: MGHDK and SYGVNS. The CDR3 is 16 residues long. Germline trimming cut 3 bases from V and 0 bases from J; bases unmatched to any gene: 3. CDR3 loop: CASSDAGGPNTGELFF. In nucleotides, the CDR3 is TGTGCCAGCAGTGACGCGGGGGGCCCGAACACCGGGGAGCTGTTTTTT.

This clonotype occurred a few times. This chain links TRBV7-9 with TRBJ1-5; D not resolved. Trimming removed 5 bases from V and 2 bases from J, with 7 bases in between. Germline CDR1 SEHNR, CDR2 FQNEAQ (reference sequence). The CDR3 is 13 amino acids. The CDR3 DNA reads TGTGCCAGCAGCCCGGACGGCAATCAGCCCCAGCATTTT. The encoded protein is CASSPDGNQPQHF.

This clonotype is judged large. V usage is TRBV29-1 and J usage is TRBJ2-5; D uncertain. Germline-derived CDR1 and CDR2 are SQVTM and ANQGSEA. V was trimmed by 2 bases and J by 5 bases, leaving 12 bases between them. The CDR3 is 13 amino acids. CDR3 sequence: CSVESPTEETQYF. Here the CDR3 DNA reads TGCAGCGTTGAATCCCCTACTGAGGAGACCCAGTACTTC.

Sample share makes this clonotype large. The chain joins TRBV28 to TRBJ2-2, with D perhaps matching TRBD1 (5 bases). V was shortened by 5 bases and J by 0 bases, with 10 bases between the two germline ends. The CDR3 consists of 15 residues. The V gene's germline CDR1 is MDHEN and CDR2 SYDVKM. The CDR3 DNA reads as TGTGCCAGCAGTGACAGCGCTTCGAACACCGGGGAGCTGTTTTTT. This encodes CASSDSASNTGELFF.

Comment on this clonotype: This may be a read error: a much more frequent sequence differs by one nucleotide. Lacking the conserved final phenylalanine or tryptophan, this CDR3 likely reflects a read error. The V and J genes are TRBV3-1 and TRBJ1-4; possible D gene TRBD1, 5 bases. This CDR3 has 13 amino acids. V gave up 10 bases and J gave up 8 bases, with 17 bases separating them. CDR1 is LGHDT and CDR2 is YNNKEL in the germline V gene (reference sequence). The CDR3 here is CATSSRVGEKLFL. For the CDR3, the DNA is TGTGCCACTTCCTCCAGGGTAGGGGAAAAACTGTTTCTT.

V and J are TRBV19 and TRBJ1-4; perhaps TRBD1 as D (6 bases). CDR1 is LNHDA and CDR2 is SQIVND in the germline V gene (reference sequence). The V and J ends lost 7 bases and 7 bases respectively, with 10 bases between them. This CDR3 is built from 12 residues. This CDR3 reads CASTRGREKLFF. The DNA of the CDR3 is TGTGCCAGTACCCGGGGGCGTGAAAAACTGTTTTTT.

Within the sample, this clonotype is medium-sized. The V call is TRBV7-2, the J call TRBJ2-7; 7 bases are shared with TRBD2. This CDR3 contains 14 residues. In germline, CDR1 is SGHTA, CDR2 FQGNSA. V trimming: 4 bases; J trimming: 3 bases; junction bases outside the gene matches: 6. CDR3 sequence (DNA): TGTGCCAGCAGCTCGAGCGGGACCAACTACGAGCAGTACTTC. It yields the protein CASSSSGTNYEQYF.

This clonotype is large. The chain combines TRBV4-1 with TRBJ2-1; D is unclear. V gave up 1 base and J gave up 5 bases, with 3 bases separating them. Germline CDR1 reads MGHRA; CDR2 reads YSYEKL. This CDR3 comprises 12 residues. CDR3 nucleotides: TGCGCCAGCAGCCAAGTAAACAATGAGCAGTTCTTC. This sequence encodes CASSQVNNEQFF.

This clonotype rates as medium-sized. V gene TRBV2 combines with J gene TRBJ2-7, with D hard to call. Trimming took 8 bases from V and 0 from J, leaving 17 bases between them. This CDR3 has 15 residues. Germline CDR1 is SNHLY and CDR2 is FYNNEI. CDR3 DNA: TGTGCCAGCCTTTCCGCGCCCTTTAGCTCCTACGAGCAGTACTTC. Its protein product is CASLSAPFSSYEQYF.